What follows are 18 T cell receptor beta chains derived from one specimen sequenced in a study of tumor-infiltrating lymphocytes in oesophageal squamous cell carcinoma. TCRdb processed the PCR reads anew with MiXCR; each CDR3 protein has one entry. Of 10,000 or so distinct CDR3 sequences detected, about two thirds appear once; the ten largest clones hold 26%. Sequencing was performed on esophageal tumor tissue. These receptor sequences come from a female donor with esophageal squamous cell carcinoma.

This clonotype was detected a few times. The CDR3 is CASSLGTNEQFF. The CDR3 DNA reads as TGTGCCAGCAGCTTAGGCACCAATGAGCAGTTCTTC. J is TRBJ2-5 and V is TRBV7-8; D unclear. The DNA end lines up better with TRBJ2-1; the J call may be wrong. Germline CDR1 and CDR2: SGHVS and FQNEAQ. The CDR3 loop spans 12 amino acids.

The chain links TRBV7-2 to TRBJ2-3, with 8 bases fitting TRBD2. The J call is doubtful: the DNA matches TRBJ2-5 better. CDR1 and CDR2 from the germline V gene are SGHTA and FQGNSA. The CDR3 has 15 amino acids. CDR3 sequence reads: CASRVGLALKETQYF. In DNA form, the CDR3 reads TGTGCCAGCAGGGTTGGACTAGCCCTAAAAGAGACCCAGTACTTC.

This clonotype was detected many times. J is TRBJ2-3 and V is TRBV12-3 or TRBV12-4; D assignment may be TRBD1 or TRBD2 (6 bases each). V was clipped by 2 bases and J by 0 bases, with 9 bases between them. This CDR3 has 15 residues. The CDR3 region has the DNA TGTGCCAGCAGTTTACAGGGGAGGAGCACAGATACGCAGTATTTT. Encoded protein: CASSLQGRSTDTQYF.

V and J are TRBV11-2 and TRBJ2-7; weak D call: TRBD1 (7 bases). The J call may be wrong; the DNA end is better matched by TRBJ2-1. The germline CDR1 and CDR2 sequences are SGHAT and FQNNGV. The CDR3 consists of 14 residues. The CDR3 sequence is CASSLLQGGHEQFF. CDR3 nucleotide sequence: TGTGCCAGCAGCTTACTCCAGGGGGGCCATGAGCAGTTCTTC.

The chain has TRBV7-2 and TRBJ2-7; D unresolved. V shed 3 bases and J shed 9 bases, with 15 bases lying between them. CDR1 is SGHTA and CDR2 is FQGNSA in the germline V gene. This CDR3 is 13 amino acids long. The DNA for the CDR3 is TGTGCCAGCAGCTTGGACCGCACAGATACGCAGTACTTC. It yields the protein CASSLDRTDTQYF.

The V and J genes are TRBV6-5 and TRBJ2-5; TRBD1 agrees at 7 bases. The end of the DNA fits TRBJ2-7 better, so the J call may be wrong. Germline loops: CDR1 MNHEY, CDR2 SVGAGI. The CDR3 runs 17 residues. The CDR3, as DNA: TGTGCCAGCAGTTACCGGAAAACAGGGGATTGGTCCTACGAGCAGTACTTC. Translation: CASSYRKTGDWSYEQYF.

J is TRBJ2-3 and V is TRBV7-3, with TRBD1 identical over 7 bases. The CDR3 is 13 amino acids. Germline CDR1 is SGHTA and CDR2 is FQGTGA. V shed 5 bases and J 5 bases; nucleotides not matched to a gene: 4. The CDR3 sequence is CASSLGQVDTQYF. CDR3 coding DNA: TGTGCCAGCAGCCTCGGACAGGTAGATACGCAGTATTTT.

Comments on this clonotype: One junction end disagrees with the germline gene, perhaps due to a read error. This chain connects TRBV7-6 to TRBJ2-1; TRBD2 matches 14 bases. This CDR3 region has 14 residues. The V gene's germline CDR1 is SGHVS and CDR2 FNYEAQ. The CDR3 region is CASSLGLAGDRFIF. CDR3 nucleotides: TGTGCCAGCAGCTTGGGACTAGCGGGAGACCGCTTTATTTTC.

This clonotype has at least ten counts. The V call is TRBV6-4, the J call TRBJ2-1; 10 bases are a match to TRBD2. The CDR3 runs to 15 residues. J lost 6 bases, V lost 2 bases, and 4 bases had no gene match. Germline-derived CDR1 and CDR2 are MRHNA and SNTAGT. Written as DNA, the CDR3 is TGTGCCAGCAGTGACGCTAGCGGGGGAAGCAATGAGCAGTTCTTC. Its translation is CASSDASGGSNEQFF.

V and J are TRBV6-1 and TRBJ2-3; 11 positions match TRBD2. The J call may be mistaken, given a closer DNA end match to TRBJ2-1. The CDR3 consists of 14 residues. Germline lookup yields CDR1 MNHNS and CDR2 SASEGT. The DNA of the CDR3 is TGTGCCAGCATTAATAGCGGGGGGGGGAATGAGCAGTTCTTC. Its protein is CASINSGGGNEQFF.

The V gene is TRBV7-3, the J gene TRBJ2-3, with 9 bases matching TRBD1. The end of the DNA fits TRBJ2-7 better, so the J call may be wrong. CDR1 SGHTA and CDR2 FQGTGA come from the germline V gene. There are 16 residues in the CDR3. CDR3 sequence (DNA): TGTGCCAGCAGCTTAAATCTGGACAGGGGCTCCGATGAGCAGTACTTC. This gives the protein CASSLNLDRGSDEQYF.

Points on this clonotype: The limits of the CDR3 on the DNA are not certain, so only TCRdb's listed CDR3 is given. This chain links TRBV6-2 or TRBV6-3 with TRBJ2-4; the table's D call, TRBD2, was not checked against the DNA. CDR1 is MNHEY, CDR2 SVGEGT, per germline. The CDR3 is 18 amino acids in total, end residues counted. The chain's CDR3 is CASSSSGLAGGLDNEQFF.

This chain uses TRBV12-3 or TRBV12-4 with TRBJ2-1; D remains unclear. Trimming shortened V by 3 bases and J by 1 base, and 4 bases separated the two germline ends. The CDR3 extends over 13 amino acids. The DNA for the CDR3 is TGTGCCAGCAGTTTGGGTTCCTACAATGAGCAGTTCTTC. It yields the protein CASSLGSYNEQFF.

The chain is built from TRBV27 and TRBJ2-5, with 7 bases identical to TRBD1. The J call may be mistaken, given a closer DNA end match to TRBJ2-7. In germline, CDR1 is MNHEY, CDR2 SMNVEV (reference sequence). This CDR3 contains 14 residues. In nucleotides, the CDR3 is TGTGCCAGCAGTTCCGGGACAGTGACCTACGAGCAGTACTTC. This encodes CASSSGTVTYEQYF.

This chain connects TRBV6-6 to TRBJ1-2; maybe TRBD1 (5 bases). CDR1 is MNHNY, CDR2 SVGAGI, per germline (reference sequence). Trimming shortened V by 0 bases and J by 4 bases, and 15 bases separated the two germline ends. The CDR3 length is 16 residues. This CDR3 is CASSYSVGGFVYGYTF. CDR3 nucleotide sequence: TGTGCCAGCAGTTACTCGGTGGGGGGATTCGTCTATGGCTACACCTTC.

CDR3 sequence reads: CASSLGPNSAVNDEQFF. As DNA, the CDR3 is TGTGCCAGCAGCTTAGGCCCAAACAGTGCGGTGAACGATGAGCAGTTCTTC. This sequence joins TRBV7-6 and TRBJ2-1; D not resolved. CDR1 and CDR2 from the germline V gene are SGHVS and FNYEAQ. Trimming cost V 1 base and J 8 bases, with 21 bases left between them. CDR3 length: 17 amino acids.

V and J are TRBV12-5 and TRBJ2-1; D not certain. V lost 0 bases and J lost 0, with 15 bases in between. CDR1 LGHNT and CDR2 FRNRAP come from the germline V gene. CDR3 length: 18 residues. The DNA of the CDR3 is TGTGCTAGTGGTTTGGTACGGTCTGGCACCAACTCCTACAATGAGCAGTTCTTC. Amino acid sequence: CASGLVRSGTNSYNEQFF.

This sequence joins TRBV7-6 and TRBJ2-4, with TRBD1 matching over 7 bases. The J call may be wrong; the DNA end is better matched by TRBJ2-1. This CDR3 has 13 amino acids. Germline lookup yields CDR1 SGHVS and CDR2 FNYEAQ. The CDR3 DNA reads TGTGCCAGCAGCTTAGGGGACAGCAATGAGCAGTTCTTC. Its translation: CASSLGDSNEQFF.